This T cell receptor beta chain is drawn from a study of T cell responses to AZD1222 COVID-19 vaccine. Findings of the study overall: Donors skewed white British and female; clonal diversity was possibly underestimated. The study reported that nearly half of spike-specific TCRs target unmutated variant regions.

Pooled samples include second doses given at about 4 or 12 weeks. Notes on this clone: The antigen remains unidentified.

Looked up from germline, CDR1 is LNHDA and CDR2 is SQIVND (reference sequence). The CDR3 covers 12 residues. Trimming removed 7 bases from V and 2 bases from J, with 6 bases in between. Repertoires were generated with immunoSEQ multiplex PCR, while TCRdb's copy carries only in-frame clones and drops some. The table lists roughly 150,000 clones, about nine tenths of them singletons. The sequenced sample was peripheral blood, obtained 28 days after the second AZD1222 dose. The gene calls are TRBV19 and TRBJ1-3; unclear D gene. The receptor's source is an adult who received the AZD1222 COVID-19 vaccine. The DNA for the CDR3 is TGTGCCAGTACCCCAGCTGGAAACACCATATATTTT. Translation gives CASTPAGNTIYF.